Presented here are 5 T cell receptor beta chains from one specimen sequenced in a study of CD8 T cells in ankylosing spondylitis. In TCRdb, the 5' RACE reads were re-called with MiXCR into one record per CDR3 protein. The sample has some 240,000 distinct CDR3 sequences, more than 15% seen once. The sequenced sample consisted of blood, either unsorted or a sorted T cell fraction (not recorded which). The receptor set was obtained from a male donor with ankylosing spondylitis or in good health (not recorded which).

The V gene is TRBV28, the J gene TRBJ1-5; no clear D gene. Deletions cut 8 bases from V and 5 bases from J, with 7 bases between. The CDR3 extends over 11 amino acids. Germline CDR1 MDHEN, CDR2 SYDVKM. The CDR3 DNA reads TGTGCCAGCGGGCCCGATCAGCCCCAGCATTTT. It specifies CASGPDQPQHF.

The J gene is TRBJ2-7, the V gene TRBV28; D gene ambiguous. Per germline, CDR1 MDHEN and CDR2 SYDVKM. The CDR3 spans 13 residues. V gave up 3 bases and J gave up 0 bases, with 6 bases separating them. The CDR3 loop is CASSFLDSYEQYF. The DNA for the CDR3 is TGTGCCAGCAGTTTCCTCGACTCCTACGAGCAGTACTTC.

The V call is TRBV11-2, the J call TRBJ2-7; TRBD1 might be the D (5 bases). The CDR3 sequence is 15 residues long. Looked up from germline, CDR1 is SGHAT and CDR2 is FQNNGV. V shed 4 bases and J shed 5 bases, with 18 bases lying between them. This chain's CDR3 is CASSYGQFSVHEQYF. The CDR3 region has the DNA TGTGCCAGCAGCTATGGACAATTTAGTGTCCACGAGCAGTACTTC. Based on the CDR3 plus reference TRBV11-2 and TRBJ2-7, the full variable domain is EAGVAQSPRYKIIEKRQSVAFWCNPISGHATLYWYQQILGQGPKLLIQFQNNGVVDDSQLPKDRFSAERLKGVDSTLKIQPAKLEDSAVYLCASSYGQFSVHEQYFGPGTRLTVT.

J is TRBJ2-7 and V is TRBV3-1, with D maybe TRBD2 (5 bases). Per germline, CDR1 LGHDT and CDR2 YNNKEL (reference sequence). Trimming removed 1 base from V and 4 bases from J, with 17 bases in between. The CDR3 is made up of 16 amino acids. The CDR3 protein is CASSQVFEGAEYEQYF. The CDR3 nucleotides read TGTGCCAGCAGCCAAGTTTTTGAGGGAGCTGAATACGAGCAGTACTTC.

In its sample, this clonotype was seen a few times. The CDR3 spells CSATGSSYNEQFF. CDR3 nucleotide sequence: TGCAGCGCTACGGGATCCTCCTACAATGAGCAGTTCTTC. The V and J genes are TRBV29-1 and TRBJ2-1; D might be TRBD2 (5 bases). Germline-derived CDR1 and CDR2 are SQVTM and ANQGSEA. The V end was cut by 7 bases, the J end by 0 bases, with 10 bases between. This CDR3 comprises 13 residues.